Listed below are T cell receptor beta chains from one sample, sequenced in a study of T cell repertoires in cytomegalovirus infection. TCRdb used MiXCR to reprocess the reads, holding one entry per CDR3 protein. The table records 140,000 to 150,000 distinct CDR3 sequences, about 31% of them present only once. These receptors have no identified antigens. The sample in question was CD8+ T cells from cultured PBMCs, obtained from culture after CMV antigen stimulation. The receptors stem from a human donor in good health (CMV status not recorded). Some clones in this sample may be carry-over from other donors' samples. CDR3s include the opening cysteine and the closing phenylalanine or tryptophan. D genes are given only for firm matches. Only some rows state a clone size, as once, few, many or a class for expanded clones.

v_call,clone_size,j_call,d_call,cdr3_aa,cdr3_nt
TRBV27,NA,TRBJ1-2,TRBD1,CASSPGQGAHGYTF,TGTGCCAGCAGTCCGGGACAGGGGGCTCATGGCTACACCTTC
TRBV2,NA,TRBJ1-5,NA,CASSEASGSNQPQHF,TGTGCCAGCAGTGAAGCCTCAGGGAGCAATCAGCCCCAGCATTTT
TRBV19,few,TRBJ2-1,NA,CASSPRQHPTGEQFF,TGTGCCAGTAGTCCCCGACAGCATCCTACGGGTGAGCAGTTCTTC
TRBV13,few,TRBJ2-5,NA,CASSLRLVGSLQETQYF,TGTGCCAGCAGCTTACGGCTGGTTGGGTCACTCCAAGAGACCCAGTACTTC
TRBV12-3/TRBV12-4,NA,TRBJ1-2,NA,CASTPVGHPIYGYTF,TGTGCCAGCACCCCTGTTGGGCACCCGATCTATGGCTACACCTTC
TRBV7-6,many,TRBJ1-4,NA,CASSLAPLGSYTNEKLFF,TGTGCCAGCAGCTTAGCTCCCCTGGGATCGTACACTAATGAAAAACTGTTTTTT
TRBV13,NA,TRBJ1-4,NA,CASSSGGGAGEKLFF,TGTGCCAGCAGCTCCGGGGGCGGGGCTGGTGAAAAACTGTTTTTT
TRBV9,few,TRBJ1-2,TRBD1,CASSASDRGQDGYTF,TGTGCCAGCAGCGCCTCGGACAGGGGTCAGGATGGCTACACCTTC
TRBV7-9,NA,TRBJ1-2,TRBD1,CASSNRDRGRGREFYGYTF,TGTGCCAGCAGCAACCGGGACAGGGGGCGCGGAAGGGAATTCTATGGCTACACCTTC
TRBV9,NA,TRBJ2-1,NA,CASSVFVASSYNERFF,TGTGCCAGCAGCGTATTCGTGGCGAGCTCCTACAATGAGCGGTTCTTC
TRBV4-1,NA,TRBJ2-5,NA,CASSQVGGGETQYF,TGCGCCAGCAGCCAAGTCGGTGGGGGAGAGACCCAGTACTTC
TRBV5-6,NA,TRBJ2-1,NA,CASSPLSGLSYNEQFF,TGTGCCAGCAGCCCGCTCAGCGGGCTCTCCTACAATGAGCAGTTCTTC
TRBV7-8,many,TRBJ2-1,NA,CASSANGDSYNEQFF,TGTGCCAGCAGCGCCAACGGGGACTCCTACAATGAGCAGTTCTTC
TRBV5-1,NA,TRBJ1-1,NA,CASSYTEGVLLRDTEAFF,TGCGCCAGCAGCTACACCGAAGGGGTATTGCTGAGAGACACTGAAGCTTTCTTT
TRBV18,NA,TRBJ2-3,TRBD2,CASSPLAGVSTDTQYF,TGTGCCAGCTCACCACTGGCGGGGGTCAGCACAGATACGCAGTATTTT
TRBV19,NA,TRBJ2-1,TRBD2,CASSYQGLVVFEQFF,TGTGCCAGTAGCTATCAGGGACTAGTAGTGTTTGAGCAGTTCTTC
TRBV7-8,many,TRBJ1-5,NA,CASSPWTGNQPQHF,TGTGCCAGCAGCCCTTGGACAGGCAATCAGCCCCAGCATTTT
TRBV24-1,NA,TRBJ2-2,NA,CATSDSPQGRTGELFF,TGTGCCACCAGTGATTCGCCCCAAGGGAGGACCGGGGAGCTGTTTTTT
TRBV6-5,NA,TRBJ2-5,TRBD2,CASSFSGGTEETQYF,TGTGCCAGCAGTTTTTCGGGGGGGACCGAAGAGACCCAGTACTTC
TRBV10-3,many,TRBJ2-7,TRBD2,CAISSGGYEQYF,TGTGCCATCAGTAGCGGGGGTTACGAGCAGTACTTC
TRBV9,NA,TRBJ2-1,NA,CASSLWVGDNEQFF,TGTGCCAGCAGCCTCTGGGTAGGAGACAATGAGCAGTTCTTC
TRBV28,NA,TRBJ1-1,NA,CASSLGGAGIHSRAEAFF,TGTGCCAGCAGTTTAGGTGGGGCAGGAATACATTCCAGAGCTGAAGCTTTCTTT
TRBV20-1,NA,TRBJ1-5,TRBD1,CSASPGQGAQPQHF,TGCAGTGCCTCCCCGGGACAGGGAGCTCAGCCCCAGCATTTT
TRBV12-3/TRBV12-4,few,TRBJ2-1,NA,CASSPSMGARGNEQFF,TGTGCCAGCAGTCCCTCGATGGGGGCAAGGGGGAATGAGCAGTTCTTC
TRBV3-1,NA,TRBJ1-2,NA,CASSGDPGGYGYTF,TGTGCCAGCAGCGGAGATCCGGGGGGCTATGGCTACACCTTC
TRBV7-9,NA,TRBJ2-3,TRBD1,CASSTTGVRTDTQYF,TGTGCCAGCAGCACGACAGGGGTCCGCACAGATACGCAGTATTTT
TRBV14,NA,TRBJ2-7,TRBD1,CASSQGWDSPERGQYF,TGTGCCAGCAGCCAAGGATGGGACAGCCCCGAACGAGGGCAGTACTTC
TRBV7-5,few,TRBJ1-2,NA,CISVPEAPTGGADGYTF,NA
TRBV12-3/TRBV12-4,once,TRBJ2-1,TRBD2,CASRPSGGGSYNEQFF,TGTGCCAGCAGACCTAGCGGGGGAGGCTCCTACAATGAGCAGTTCTTC
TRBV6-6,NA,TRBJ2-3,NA,CASSYPSTDTQYF,TGTGCCAGCAGTTACCCTAGCACAGATACGCAGTATTTT
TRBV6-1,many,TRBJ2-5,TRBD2,CASSEEAGGPETQYF,TGTGCCAGCAGTGAAGAAGCGGGGGGGCCAGAGACCCAGTACTTC
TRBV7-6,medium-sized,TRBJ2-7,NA,CASSLAGGTVEQYF,TGTGCCAGCAGCTTAGCGGGGGGTACCGTTGAGCAGTACTTC
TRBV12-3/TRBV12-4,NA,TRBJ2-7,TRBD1,CASRSGTGSYEQYF,TGTGCCAGCAGATCCGGGACAGGGTCTTACGAGCAGTACTTC
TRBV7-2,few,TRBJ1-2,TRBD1,CASSWDRDRPNYGYTF,TGTGCCAGCAGCTGGGACCGGGACAGGCCGAACTATGGCTACACCTTC
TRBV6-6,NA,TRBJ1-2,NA,CASSYSGTSVYGYTF,TGTGCCAGCAGTTACTCGGGGACGTCTGTCTATGGCTACACCTTC
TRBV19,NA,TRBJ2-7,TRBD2,CASSPESGGYEQYF,TGTGCCAGTAGTCCCGAGAGCGGGGGATACGAGCAGTACTTC
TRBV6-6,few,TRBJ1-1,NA,CASSTGRSTEAFF,TGTGCCAGCAGCACAGGTAGAAGCACTGAAGCTTTCTTT
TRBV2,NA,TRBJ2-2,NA,CASMRRPNTGELFF,TGTGCCAGCATGAGACGGCCGAACACCGGGGAGCTGTTTTTT
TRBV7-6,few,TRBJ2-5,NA,CASSFTAPGGPYQETQYF,TGTGCCAGCAGCTTTACTGCCCCTGGGGGGCCGTACCAAGAGACCCAGTACTTC
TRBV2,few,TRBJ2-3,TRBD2,CASEKGASGVGDTQYF,TGTGCCAGCGAGAAAGGGGCTAGCGGGGTCGGAGATACGCAGTATTTT
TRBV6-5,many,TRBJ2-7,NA,CASSYDSHEQYF,TGTGCCAGCAGTTACGACAGTCACGAGCAGTACTTC
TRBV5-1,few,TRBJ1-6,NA,CASSLVSNSPLHF,TGCGCCAGCAGCTTGGTGTCAAATTCACCCCTCCACTTT
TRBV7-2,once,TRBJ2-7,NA,CASSYSRGLVEQYF,TGTGCCAGCAGCTACTCCAGGGGCCTCGTGGAGCAGTACTTC
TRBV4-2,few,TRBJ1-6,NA,CASSQEVGRDYSPLHF,TGTGCCAGCAGCCAAGAGGTCGGCAGGGACTATTCACCCCTCCACTTT
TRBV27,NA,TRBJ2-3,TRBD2,CASNLLAGGLTDTQYF,TGTGCCAGCAACTTACTAGCGGGGGGCCTCACAGATACGCAGTATTTT
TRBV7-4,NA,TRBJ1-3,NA,CASSSPRQRFGNTIYF,TGTGCCAGCAGCTCCCCTCGACAGAGATTTGGAAACACCATATATTTT
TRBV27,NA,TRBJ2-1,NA,CASSLTGTRYNEQFF,TGTGCCAGCAGCCTTACCGGGACAAGATACAATGAGCAGTTCTTC
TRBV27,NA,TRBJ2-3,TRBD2,CASSSLLAGWDTQYF,TGTGCCAGCAGTTCACTACTAGCGGGGTGGGATACGCAGTATTTT
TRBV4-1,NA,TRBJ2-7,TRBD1,CASSQGRGLLDYEQYF,TGCGCCAGCAGCCAAGGAAGGGGGCTGTTAGATTACGAGCAGTACTTC
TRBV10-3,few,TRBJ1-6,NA,CAAHGGIPNSPLHF,TGTGCCGCGCATGGTGGTATTCCCAATTCACCCCTCCACTTT
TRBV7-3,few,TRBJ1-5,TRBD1,CASWGTGISNQPQHF,TGTGCCAGCTGGGGGACAGGGATTAGCAATCAGCCCCAGCATTTT
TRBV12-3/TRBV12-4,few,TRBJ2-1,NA,CASSLTSLEQFF,TGTGCCAGCAGTTTAACTAGTTTGGAGCAGTTCTTC
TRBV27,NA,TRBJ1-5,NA,CASSFGGGKRPQHF,TGTGCCAGCTCATTTGGGGGGGGAAAAAGGCCCCAGCATTTT